These T cell receptor beta chains were read from a single sample in a study of shared clonotypes between healthy human individuals. Only in-frame clones appear in the TCRdb table, and some are missing; sequencing was by immunoSEQ multiplex PCR. The data hold about 1.4 million clones, with roughly 96% observed a single time. Sequencing was done on a sample of naive CD4+ T cells sorted from blood. These receptors were collected from a man younger than 40 in good health. The CDR3 runs from the conserved cysteine through the conserved F or W. The D gene is left open where the match is weak. Expanded clones get a size class; other rows say once, few or many, or leave the size out.

j_gene: TRBJ2-5; abundance: .; d_gene: TRBD1; v_gene: TRBV19; CDR3aa: CASGLGQGQETQYF; CDR3nt: TGTGCCAGTGGGCTGGGACAGGGCCAAGAGACCCAGTACTTC
j_gene: TRBJ2-1; abundance: .; d_gene: TRBD2; v_gene: TRBV19; CDR3aa: CASRLGQGLADPREQFF; CDR3nt: TGTGCCAGTAGATTGGGCCAGGGACTAGCGGATCCCAGGGAGCAGTTCTTC
j_gene: TRBJ2-7; abundance: .; d_gene: TRBD2; v_gene: TRBV15; CDR3aa: CATSRGLAGTYEQYF; CDR3nt: TGTGCCACCAGCAGGGGACTAGCGGGAACCTACGAGCAGTACTTC
j_gene: TRBJ2-3; abundance: .; d_gene: .; v_gene: TRBV6-5; CDR3aa: CASRAGGASTDTQYF; CDR3nt: TGTGCCAGCAGGGCAGGGGGGGCGAGCACAGATACGCAGTATTTT
j_gene: TRBJ2-1; abundance: .; d_gene: .; v_gene: TRBV7-8; CDR3aa: CASSLGGGLDRNEQFF; CDR3nt: TGTGCCAGCAGCTTAGGGGGGGGCCTAGACCGAAATGAGCAGTTCTTC
j_gene: TRBJ2-7; abundance: .; d_gene: .; v_gene: TRBV30; CDR3aa: CAWSVLFSYEQYF; CDR3nt: TGTGCCTGGAGTGTACTTTTCTCCTACGAGCAGTACTTC
j_gene: TRBJ2-7; abundance: .; d_gene: TRBD2; v_gene: TRBV27; CDR3aa: CASRSVAGSYEQYF; CDR3nt: TGTGCCAGCAGATCCGTAGCGGGCTCCTACGAGCAGTACTTC
j_gene: TRBJ2-2; abundance: .; d_gene: .; v_gene: TRBV5-5; CDR3aa: CASSLFLGSATGELFF; CDR3nt: TGTGCCAGCAGCTTGTTCCTGGGGTCGGCCACCGGGGAGCTGTTTTTT
j_gene: TRBJ2-2; abundance: .; d_gene: TRBD2; v_gene: TRBV2; CDR3aa: CASSGLAVNTGELFF; CDR3nt: TGTGCCAGCAGTGGGCTAGCGGTTAACACCGGGGAGCTGTTTTTT
j_gene: TRBJ2-5; abundance: .; d_gene: .; v_gene: TRBV19; CDR3aa: CASRAPGGRETQYF; CDR3nt: TGTGCCAGTAGGGCCCCTGGGGGCCGAGAGACCCAGTACTTC
j_gene: TRBJ2-3; abundance: .; d_gene: TRBD2; v_gene: TRBV7-2; CDR3aa: CASSTRAGALTDTQYF; CDR3nt: TGTGCCAGCAGCACCCGCGCGGGAGCCCTCACAGATACGCAGTATTTT
j_gene: TRBJ2-1; abundance: .; d_gene: .; v_gene: TRBV2; CDR3aa: CASTPGSSYNEQFF; CDR3nt: TGTGCCAGCACCCCCGGTAGCTCCTACAATGAGCAGTTCTTC
j_gene: TRBJ1-5; abundance: .; d_gene: .; v_gene: TRBV27; CDR3aa: CASSLAGVQPQHF; CDR3nt: TGTGCCAGCAGTTTGGCAGGGGTTCAGCCCCAGCATTTT
j_gene: TRBJ2-5; abundance: .; d_gene: TRBD2; v_gene: TRBV28; CDR3aa: CASSPMVTSAVRETQYF; CDR3nt: TGTGCCAGCAGTCCTATGGTGACTAGCGCCGTCAGGGAGACCCAGTACTTC
j_gene: TRBJ2-3; abundance: .; d_gene: .; v_gene: TRBV11-2; CDR3aa: CASSLGRDWTDTQYF; CDR3nt: TGTGCCAGCAGCTTAGGGCGGGATTGGACAGATACGCAGTATTTT
j_gene: TRBJ2-5; abundance: .; d_gene: .; v_gene: TRBV9; CDR3aa: CASSAPLGQIQETQYF; CDR3nt: TGTGCCAGCAGCGCACCCCTCGGACAGATCCAAGAGACCCAGTACTTC
j_gene: TRBJ2-2; abundance: .; d_gene: .; v_gene: TRBV5-1; CDR3aa: CASSSLGPDTGELFF; CDR3nt: TGCGCCAGCAGCTCCCTAGGACCGGACACCGGGGAGCTGTTTTTT
j_gene: TRBJ2-7; abundance: few; d_gene: .; v_gene: TRBV10-2; CDR3aa: CASSEQDYGEQYF; CDR3nt: TGCGCCAGCAGTGAGCAGGACTACGGGGAGCAGTACTTC
j_gene: TRBJ2-5; abundance: few; d_gene: .; v_gene: TRBV9; CDR3aa: CASSVDLQETQYF; CDR3nt: TGTGCCAGCAGCGTAGACCTACAAGAGACCCAGTACTTC
j_gene: TRBJ2-7; abundance: .; d_gene: .; v_gene: TRBV4-1; CDR3aa: CASSQDRGEPGEQYF; CDR3nt: TGCGCCAGCAGCCAAGATAGGGGGGAGCCAGGGGAGCAGTACTTC
j_gene: TRBJ2-1; abundance: .; d_gene: .; v_gene: TRBV18; CDR3aa: CASSPRETGLSYNEQFF; CDR3nt: TGTGCCAGCTCACCACGGGAAACAGGGTTATCCTACAATGAGCAGTTCTTC
j_gene: TRBJ1-4; abundance: .; d_gene: .; v_gene: TRBV5-3; CDR3aa: CARSEGGKEATNEKLFF; CDR3nt: TGTGCCAGAAGCGAGGGCGGGAAAGAAGCAACTAATGAAAAACTGTTTTTT
j_gene: TRBJ1-1; abundance: .; d_gene: .; v_gene: TRBV7-2; CDR3aa: CASSLMVNTEAFF; CDR3nt: TGTGCCAGCAGCTTAATGGTGAACACTGAAGCTTTCTTT
j_gene: TRBJ2-7; abundance: .; d_gene: .; v_gene: TRBV6-5; CDR3aa: CASSYSIAETYEQYF; CDR3nt: TGTGCCAGCAGTTACTCGATCGCAGAGACCTACGAGCAGTACTTC
j_gene: TRBJ1-5; abundance: once; d_gene: .; v_gene: TRBV11-2; CDR3aa: CASSSPQEGNQPQHF; CDR3nt: TGTGCCAGCAGCTCGCCCCAAGAGGGCAATCAGCCCCAGCATTTT
j_gene: TRBJ1-1; abundance: .; d_gene: .; v_gene: TRBV18; CDR3aa: CASSPSLLGGRTEAFF; CDR3nt: TGTGCCAGCTCACCATCCCTCTTGGGGGGCAGGACTGAAGCTTTCTTT
j_gene: TRBJ2-1; abundance: once; d_gene: TRBD2; v_gene: TRBV6-1; CDR3aa: CASRPTSGSYNEQFF; CDR3nt: TGTGCCAGCAGACCGACTAGCGGGAGTTACAATGAGCAGTTCTTC
j_gene: TRBJ1-5; abundance: .; d_gene: TRBD1; v_gene: TRBV7-9; CDR3aa: CASSLEWGTGGLGNQPQHF; CDR3nt: TGTGCCAGCAGCTTAGAGTGGGGGACAGGGGGCCTGGGGAATCAGCCCCAGCATTTT
j_gene: TRBJ2-7; abundance: .; d_gene: .; v_gene: TRBV5-1; CDR3aa: CASSLDRRAATLWEQYF; CDR3nt: TGCGCCAGCAGCTTGGATCGGCGGGCAGCTACCCTATGGGAGCAGTACTTC
j_gene: TRBJ1-1; abundance: .; d_gene: .; v_gene: TRBV5-5; CDR3aa: CASSPAAVNTEAFF; CDR3nt: TGTGCCAGCAGCCCAGCGGCGGTGAACACTGAAGCTTTCTTT
j_gene: TRBJ2-6; abundance: few; d_gene: .; v_gene: TRBV29-1; CDR3aa: CSARSGANVLTF; CDR3nt: TGCAGCGCCCGATCTGGGGCCAACGTCCTGACTTTC
j_gene: TRBJ2-3; abundance: .; d_gene: TRBD2; v_gene: TRBV6-1; CDR3aa: CASSGRGLASTTDTQYF; CDR3nt: TGTGCCAGCAGTGGTCGTGGACTAGCAAGCACCACAGATACGCAGTATTTT
j_gene: TRBJ2-7; abundance: .; d_gene: TRBD1; v_gene: TRBV5-4; CDR3aa: CASSLGTGARGQYF; CDR3nt: TGTGCCAGCAGCTTGGGGACAGGGGCCCGGGGGCAGTACTTC
j_gene: TRBJ2-3; abundance: .; d_gene: .; v_gene: TRBV5-1; CDR3aa: CASSLPRSQSTDTQYF; CDR3nt: TGCGCCAGCAGCTTGCCTAGGAGCCAAAGCACAGATACGCAGTATTTT
j_gene: TRBJ1-4; abundance: .; d_gene: .; v_gene: TRBV29-1; CDR3aa: CSVGDGGGHNEKLFF; CDR3nt: TGCAGCGTTGGCGATGGGGGCGGCCATAATGAAAAACTGTTTTTT
j_gene: TRBJ2-1; abundance: .; d_gene: .; v_gene: TRBV5-1; CDR3aa: CASSLAAAGSYNEQFF; CDR3nt: TGCGCCAGCAGCTTGGCCGCGGCAGGATCCTACAATGAGCAGTTCTTC
j_gene: TRBJ2-3; abundance: .; d_gene: .; v_gene: TRBV28; CDR3aa: CASSSPGWTSTDTQYF; CDR3nt: TGTGCCAGCAGTTCCCCCGGCTGGACTAGCACAGATACGCAGTATTTT
j_gene: TRBJ2-3; abundance: .; d_gene: .; v_gene: TRBV5-4; CDR3aa: CASSLALASADTQYF; CDR3nt: TGTGCCAGCAGCTTGGCCCTTGCTTCGGCAGATACGCAGTATTTT
j_gene: TRBJ1-5; abundance: .; d_gene: .; v_gene: TRBV11-2; CDR3aa: CASSLGQSLSQPQHF; CDR3nt: TGTGCCAGCAGCTTGGGGCAGTCCTTAAGTCAGCCCCAGCATTTT
j_gene: TRBJ1-2; abundance: .; d_gene: .; v_gene: TRBV28; CDR3aa: CASSLGDIPNYGYTF; CDR3nt: TGTGCCAGCAGTTTGGGGGATATCCCTAACTATGGCTACACCTTC
j_gene: TRBJ2-2; abundance: once; d_gene: .; v_gene: TRBV18; CDR3aa: CASSPLPPLIATGELFF; CDR3nt: TGTGCCAGCTCACCACTGCCACCCCTCATTGCCACCGGGGAGCTGTTTTTT
j_gene: TRBJ1-5; abundance: .; d_gene: TRBD1; v_gene: TRBV28; CDR3aa: CASSLWDRGIHQPQHF; CDR3nt: TGTGCCAGCAGTTTATGGGACAGGGGAATTCATCAGCCCCAGCATTTT
j_gene: TRBJ2-3; abundance: .; d_gene: .; v_gene: TRBV28; CDR3aa: CASSPLGRGDTQYF; CDR3nt: TGTGCCAGCAGCCCTCTGGGGAGGGGGGATACGCAGTATTTT
j_gene: TRBJ2-1; abundance: .; d_gene: .; v_gene: TRBV5-8; CDR3aa: CASRDRYNEQFF; CDR3nt: TGTGCCAGCAGAGACAGATACAATGAGCAGTTCTTC
j_gene: TRBJ1-1; abundance: .; d_gene: .; v_gene: TRBV7-9; CDR3aa: CASSINRVLNTEAFF; CDR3nt: TGTGCCAGCAGCATCAACAGGGTGCTGAACACTGAAGCTTTCTTT
j_gene: TRBJ2-3; abundance: .; d_gene: .; v_gene: TRBV9; CDR3aa: CASTPGDGTDTQYF; CDR3nt: TGTGCCAGCACCCCGGGAGACGGCACAGATACGCAGTATTTT
j_gene: TRBJ1-5; abundance: .; d_gene: .; v_gene: TRBV5-5; CDR3aa: CASSPYGINQPQHF; CDR3nt: TGTGCCAGCAGCCCATATGGGATCAATCAGCCCCAGCATTTT
j_gene: TRBJ2-5; abundance: .; d_gene: TRBD2; v_gene: TRBV11-3; CDR3aa: CASSLGNGRVEETQYF; CDR3nt: TGTGCCAGCAGCTTAGGAAACGGGAGGGTCGAAGAGACCCAGTACTTC
j_gene: TRBJ2-7; abundance: .; d_gene: TRBD1; v_gene: TRBV7-2; CDR3aa: CASSRDRASYEQYF; CDR3nt: TGTGCCAGCAGCCGGGACAGGGCGTCCTACGAGCAGTACTTC
j_gene: TRBJ1-1; abundance: .; d_gene: .; v_gene: TRBV2; CDR3aa: CASSEQAMNTEAFF; CDR3nt: TGTGCCAGCAGTGAACAGGCCATGAACACTGAAGCTTTCTTT
j_gene: TRBJ2-7; abundance: .; d_gene: TRBD1; v_gene: TRBV5-1; CDR3aa: CASSARQGPRYEQYF; CDR3nt: TGCGCCAGCAGCGCAAGACAGGGGCCTCGGTACGAGCAGTACTTC
j_gene: TRBJ2-3; abundance: .; d_gene: TRBD1; v_gene: TRBV18; CDR3aa: CASSRDRKPDTQYF; CDR3nt: TGTGCCAGCTCACGGGACAGGAAACCCGATACGCAGTATTTT
j_gene: TRBJ1-2; abundance: .; d_gene: .; v_gene: TRBV2; CDR3aa: CASSEATGGYTF; CDR3nt: TGTGCCAGCAGTGAAGCGACGGGTGGCTACACCTTC
j_gene: TRBJ2-7; abundance: .; d_gene: TRBD2; v_gene: TRBV5-1; CDR3aa: CASSTGQGLAGDEQYF; CDR3nt: TGCGCCAGCAGCACTGGCCAGGGACTAGCGGGAGACGAGCAGTACTTC
j_gene: TRBJ1-2; abundance: .; d_gene: .; v_gene: TRBV5-4; CDR3aa: CASSLASDYGYTF; CDR3nt: TGTGCCAGCAGCTTGGCCAGCGACTATGGCTACACCTTC
j_gene: TRBJ2-1; abundance: .; d_gene: .; v_gene: TRBV5-1; CDR3aa: CASSLVGLTYNEQFF; CDR3nt: TGCGCCAGCAGCTTGGTGGGACTTACCTACAATGAGCAGTTCTTC
j_gene: TRBJ1-4; abundance: .; d_gene: .; v_gene: TRBV6-5; CDR3aa: CASARGEGTNEKLFF; CDR3nt: TGTGCCAGCGCGAGAGGGGAGGGAACTAATGAAAAACTGTTTTTT
j_gene: TRBJ2-1; abundance: .; d_gene: .; v_gene: TRBV4-2; CDR3aa: CASSQGSRFDNEQFF; CDR3nt: TGTGCCAGCAGCCAAGGCAGTCGGTTCGACAATGAGCAGTTCTTC
j_gene: TRBJ2-2; abundance: .; d_gene: .; v_gene: TRBV5-1; CDR3aa: CASSLVAVETGELFF; CDR3nt: TGCGCCAGCAGCTTGGTGGCAGTCGAAACCGGGGAGCTGTTTTTT